The clone carrying this T cell receptor beta chain was seen a handful of times. The antigen is not known. The tumor samples were collected prior to definitive surgery or chemotherapy. Libraries were prepared by immunoSEQ multiplex PCR; TCRdb keeps only in-frame clonotypes and omits some of them. The sample lists some 7,700 clones, approximately 84% occurring once. CDR3 size: 16 residues. With 7 bases clipped from V and 0 bases from J, the junction kept 10 bases outside the gene matches. Germline-derived CDR1 and CDR2 are PRHDT and FYEKMQ (reference sequence). The record originates from a study of high-grade serous ovarian cancer treatment subgroups. General study results and limits: Higher neoantigen levels went with greater TCR clonal relatedness. Repertoire analysis covered CDR3 alone, not CDR1 or CDR2. Tumors within one patient showed repertoire similarity of 0.11 to 0.79.

Sequencing input: tumor tissue. This sequence joins TRBV13 and TRBJ2-7; 9 bases align to TRBD1. This receptor was taken from a human donor with high-grade serous ovarian cancer. The CDR3 sequence is CASIGQGMGSSYEQYF. The CDR3, as DNA: TGTGCCAGCATCGGACAGGGGATGGGAAGCTCCTACGAGCAGTACTTC.